The 8 T cell receptor beta chains below come from one sample, sequenced in a study of blood T cell repertoires in COVID-19. Libraries were prepared by immunoSEQ multiplex PCR; TCRdb keeps only in-frame clonotypes and omits some of them. The profile shows 130,000 or so clones, around 80% of them singletons. What was sequenced was peripheral blood. Source of these receptors: a man older than 75 with active or convalescent COVID-19.

The chain is built from TRBV7-6 and TRBJ1-1; D uncertain. The CDR3 runs 13 residues. V was pared by 1 base and J by 3 bases, with 6 bases between. Germline V gives CDR1 SGHVS, CDR2 FNYEAQ. The CDR3 DNA reads TGTGCCAGCAGCTTAGTGAGCGACACTGAAGCTTTCTTT. It yields the protein CASSLVSDTEAFF.

The chain has TRBV7-2 and TRBJ2-3; TRBD2 aligns across 8 bases. Germline CDR1 SGHTA, CDR2 FQGNSA. V gave up 5 bases and J gave up 1 base; unmatched junction bases: 5. The CDR3 loop spans 15 amino acids. The CDR3 protein is CASSPSGSRTDTQYF. The CDR3 DNA reads as TGTGCCAGCAGCCCTAGCGGGTCCCGCACAGATACGCAGTATTTT.

The gene calls are TRBV2 and TRBJ1-5; 7 positions match TRBD1. Unmatched junction bases numbered 5, after V lost 5 bases and J lost 7 bases. Looked up from germline, CDR1 is SNHLY and CDR2 is FYNNEI. The CDR3 runs 13 residues. This chain's CDR3 is CASSPDRAQPQHF. CDR3 nucleotides: TGTGCCAGCAGTCCCGACAGGGCCCAGCCCCAGCATTTT.

The V gene is TRBV27, the J gene TRBJ1-2, with 7 bases fitting TRBD1. After removal of 6 bases from V and 8 bases from J, the junction contained 6 bases not matched to a gene. Germline V gene lookup returns CDR1 MNHEY and CDR2 SMNVEV (reference sequence). There are 12 residues in the CDR3. The CDR3 DNA reads as TGTGCCAGCAGCGACAGGGCGAAAGGCTACACCTTC. Its translation: CASSDRAKGYTF.

The chain uses TRBV12-5 and TRBJ1-5; D uncertain. With 9 bases removed from V and 5 bases from J, the gap between germline ends came to 8 bases. The germline gives CDR1 LGHNT, CDR2 FRNRAP. The CDR3 has 11 amino acids. This CDR3 is CASASYQPQHF. CDR3 DNA: TGTGCTAGCGCGTCGTATCAGCCCCAGCATTTT.

CDR3 sequence reads: CASSLGATGGLFF. The CDR3, as DNA: TGTGCCAGCAGCTTAGGGGCCACGGGAGGACTGTTTTTT. J is TRBJ1-4 and V is TRBV7-8; D not resolved. V was trimmed by 1 base and J by 13 bases, leaving 13 bases between them. This CDR3 region has 13 residues. Germline CDR1 SGHVS, CDR2 FQNEAQ. The whole variable domain, filled in from reference TRBV7-8 and TRBJ1-4, reads GAGVSQSPRYKVAKRGQDVALRCDPISGHVSLFWYQQALGQGPEFLTYFQNEAQLDKSGLPSDRFFAERPEGSVSTLKIQRTQQEDSAVYLCASSLGATGGLFFGSGTQLSVL.

The chain has TRBV5-1 and TRBJ1-4; tentatively, D is TRBD1 (5 bases). The V end was cut by 4 bases, the J end by 5 bases, with 12 bases between. This CDR3 has 14 residues. Germline CDR1 is SGHRS and CDR2 is YFSETQ. CDR3 coding DNA: TGCGCCAGCAGCATAACAGGAGGGAATGAAAAACTGTTTTTT. This codes for CASSITGGNEKLFF.

V is TRBV7-2 and J is TRBJ2-5; tentative D call: TRBD2 (6 bases). Germline CDR1 and CDR2: SGHTA and FQGNSA. The CDR3 is made up of 13 amino acids. Trimming took off 4 bases at V and 2 bases at J, with 8 bases between the two ends. The CDR3 DNA sequence: TGTGCCAGCAGCTCGGGACTTCAAGAGACCCAGTACTTC. Translated: CASSSGLQETQYF.